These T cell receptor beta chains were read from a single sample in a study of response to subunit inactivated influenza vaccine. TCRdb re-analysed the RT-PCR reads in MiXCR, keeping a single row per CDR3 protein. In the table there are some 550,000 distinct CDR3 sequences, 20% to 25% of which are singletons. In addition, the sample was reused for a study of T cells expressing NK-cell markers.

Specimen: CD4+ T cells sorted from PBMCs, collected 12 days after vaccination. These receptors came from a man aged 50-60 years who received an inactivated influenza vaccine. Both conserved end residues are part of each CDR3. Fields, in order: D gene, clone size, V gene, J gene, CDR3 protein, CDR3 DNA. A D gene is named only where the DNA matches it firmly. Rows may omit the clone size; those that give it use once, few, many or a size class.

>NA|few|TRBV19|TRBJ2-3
CASSRHQGVTDTQYF
TGTGCCAGTAGCCGCCATCAAGGAGTCACAGATACGCAGTATTTT
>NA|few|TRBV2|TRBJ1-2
CASSWTELYGYTF
TGTGCCAGTAGTTGGACGGAACTCTATGGCTACACCTTC
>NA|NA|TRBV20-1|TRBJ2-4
CSARPGPPRDIQYF
TGCAGTGCTAGACCGGGACCGCCTCGGGACATTCAGTACTTC
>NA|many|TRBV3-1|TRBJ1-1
CASSQGPLNTEAFF
TGTGCCAGCAGCCAAGGCCCATTGAACACTGAAGCTTTCTTT
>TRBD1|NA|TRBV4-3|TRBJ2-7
CASSLIRTGTYEQYF
TGCGCCAGCAGCCTCATCAGGACAGGTACCTACGAGCAGTACTTC
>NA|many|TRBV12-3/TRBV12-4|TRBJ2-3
CASRGTSDTQYF
TGTGCCAGCAGGGGGACTTCAGATACGCAGTATTTT
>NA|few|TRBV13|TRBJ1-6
CASSLERYSPLHF
TGTGCCAGCAGCTTAGAGAGGTATTCACCCCTCCACTTT
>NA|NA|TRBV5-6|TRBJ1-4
CASSFTGFYNEKLFF
TGTGCCAGCAGCTTTACAGGCTTCTATAATGAAAAACTGTTTTTT
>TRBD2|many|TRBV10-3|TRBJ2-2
CAISGGLAGYANTGELFF
TGTGCCATCAGTGGAGGTCTAGCGGGGTACGCGAACACCGGGGAGCTGTTTTTT
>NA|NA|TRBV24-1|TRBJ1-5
CATSDLSQRQPQHF
TGTGCCACCAGTGATTTGAGTCAGCGACAGCCCCAGCATTTT
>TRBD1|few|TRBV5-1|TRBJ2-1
CASSRDRGSPPAAEQFF
TGCGCCAGCAGCCGGGACAGGGGTTCGCCCCCGGCGGCTGAGCAGTTCTTC
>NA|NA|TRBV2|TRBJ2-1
CASIPPSGRGNNEQFF
TGTGCCAGCATTCCGCCCTCCGGGAGAGGGAACAATGAGCAGTTCTTC
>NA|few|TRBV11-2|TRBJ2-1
CASSFGPRNNEQFF
TGTGCCAGCAGCTTTGGACCTAGGAACAATGAGCAGTTCTTC
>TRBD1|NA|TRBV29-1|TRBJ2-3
CSVRPGQGITQYF
TGCAGCGTTCGGCCCGGACAGGGGATAACGCAGTATTTT
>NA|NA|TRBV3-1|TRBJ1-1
CASSSEGIVAFF
TGTGCCAGCAGCTCCGAGGGGATCGTGGCTTTCTTT
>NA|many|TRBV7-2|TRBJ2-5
CASSRVARETQYF
TGTGCCAGCAGCCGAGTAGCTCGGGAGACCCAGTACTTC
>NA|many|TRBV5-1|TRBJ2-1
CASSPGFGNEQFF
TGCGCCAGCAGCCCCGGCTTCGGCAATGAGCAGTTCTTC
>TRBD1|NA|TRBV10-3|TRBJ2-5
CAISAGTGGGTRETQYF
TGTGCCATCAGTGCAGGGACAGGGGGAGGGACAAGAGAGACCCAGTACTTC
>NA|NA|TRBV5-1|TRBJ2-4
CASSLDHKNIQYF
TGCGCCAGCAGCTTGGATCACAAAAACATTCAGTACTTC
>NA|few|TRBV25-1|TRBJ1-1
CASNSPVPGRANTEAFF
TGTGCCAGCAATTCTCCTGTCCCGGGGAGGGCCAACACTGAAGCTTTCTTT
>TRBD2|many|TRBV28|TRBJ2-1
CASRRTSGRSYNEQFF
TGTGCCAGCAGGAGAACTAGCGGACGCTCCTACAATGAGCAGTTCTTC
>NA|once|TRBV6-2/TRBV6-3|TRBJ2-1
CASSYTRLAFYNEQFF
TGTGCCAGCAGTTACACCCGATTAGCGTTTTACAATGAGCAGTTCTTC
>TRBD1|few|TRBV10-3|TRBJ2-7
CAISAPPPGQGSSYEQYF
TGTGCCATCAGTGCGCCCCCGCCGGGACAGGGAAGCTCCTACGAGCAGTACTTC
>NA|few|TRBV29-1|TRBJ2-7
CSVEENGRHHYF
TGCAGCGTTGAAGAGAATGGCCGACACCATTACTTC
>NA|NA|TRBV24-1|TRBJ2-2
CATGGQEQNTGELFF
TGTGCCACCGGGGGCCAGGAGCAGAACACCGGGGAGCTGTTTTTT
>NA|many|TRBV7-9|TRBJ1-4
CASSLHGENEKLFF
TGTGCCAGCAGCCTTCATGGCGAGAATGAAAAACTGTTTTTT
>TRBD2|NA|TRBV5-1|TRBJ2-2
CASSFGSGSPGELFF
TGCGCCAGCAGCTTCGGTAGCGGGAGCCCCGGGGAGCTGTTTTTT
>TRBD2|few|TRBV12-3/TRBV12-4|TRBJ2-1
CASNTLAGGNEQFF
TGTGCCAGCAACACACTAGCGGGAGGGAATGAGCAGTTCTTC
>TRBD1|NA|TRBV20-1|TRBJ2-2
CSAIDRGANTGELFF
TGCAGTGCGATCGACAGGGGCGCGAACACCGGGGAGCTGTTTTTT
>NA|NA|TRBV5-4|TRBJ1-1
CASSLVSGRAFF
TGTGCCAGCAGCTTGGTTTCAGGGCGCGCTTTCTTT
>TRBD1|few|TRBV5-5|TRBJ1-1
CASSFLDRGVAEAFF
TGTGCCAGCAGCTTTCTGGACAGGGGAGTGGCTGAAGCTTTCTTT
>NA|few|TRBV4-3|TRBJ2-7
CASSQEARVHPTYEQYF
TGCGCCAGCAGCCAAGAGGCCAGGGTCCATCCTACTTACGAGCAGTACTTC
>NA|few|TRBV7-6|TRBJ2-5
CASSFGLGAGSQETQYF
TGTGCCAGCAGCTTCGGCCTAGGGGCGGGAAGCCAAGAGACCCAGTACTTC
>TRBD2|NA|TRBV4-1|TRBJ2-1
CASSQVAAGGYNEQFF
TGCGCCAGCAGCCAAGTTGCAGCGGGGGGTTACAATGAGCAGTTCTTC
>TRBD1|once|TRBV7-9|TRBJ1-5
CASSSGTADSNQPQHF
TGTGCCAGCAGCTCCGGGACAGCCGATAGCAATCAGCCCCAGCATTTT
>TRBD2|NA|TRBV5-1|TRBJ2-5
CASSSGGRALETQYF
TGCGCCAGCAGCTCTGGCGGGAGGGCCCTGGAGACCCAGTACTTC
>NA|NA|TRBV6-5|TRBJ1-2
CASSYRQGKSGYTF
TGTGCCAGCAGTTACCGGCAGGGAAAGAGTGGCTACACCTTC
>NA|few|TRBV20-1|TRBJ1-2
CSARDPIGYGYTF
TGCAGTGCTAGAGATCCTATAGGCTATGGCTACACCTTC
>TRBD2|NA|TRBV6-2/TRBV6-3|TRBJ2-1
CASQTSGIYNEQFF
TGTGCCAGCCAAACTAGCGGGATTTACAATGAGCAGTTCTTC
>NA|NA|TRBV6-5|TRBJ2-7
CASSSPSQGHEQYF
TGTGCCAGCAGTTCCCCGTCTCAGGGCCACGAGCAGTACTTC
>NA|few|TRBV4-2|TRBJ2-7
CASSQGEVYEQYF
TGTGCCAGCAGCCAAGGAGAGGTCTACGAGCAGTACTTC
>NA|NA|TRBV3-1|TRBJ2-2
CASSQDIGSGELFF
TGTGCCAGCAGCCAAGATATAGGTTCCGGGGAGCTGTTTTTT
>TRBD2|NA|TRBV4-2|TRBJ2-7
CASSQGPSGGRGYEQYF
TGTGCCAGCAGCCAAGGGCCTAGTGGCGGGAGGGGTTACGAGCAGTACTTC
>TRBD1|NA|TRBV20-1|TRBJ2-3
CTPDREDTQYF
TGCACTCCAGACAGGGAAGATACGCAGTATTTT
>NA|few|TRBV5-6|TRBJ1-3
CASSLGLRGRTGNTIYF
TGTGCCAGCAGCTTGGGTCTACGTGGCAGGACTGGAAACACCATATATTTT